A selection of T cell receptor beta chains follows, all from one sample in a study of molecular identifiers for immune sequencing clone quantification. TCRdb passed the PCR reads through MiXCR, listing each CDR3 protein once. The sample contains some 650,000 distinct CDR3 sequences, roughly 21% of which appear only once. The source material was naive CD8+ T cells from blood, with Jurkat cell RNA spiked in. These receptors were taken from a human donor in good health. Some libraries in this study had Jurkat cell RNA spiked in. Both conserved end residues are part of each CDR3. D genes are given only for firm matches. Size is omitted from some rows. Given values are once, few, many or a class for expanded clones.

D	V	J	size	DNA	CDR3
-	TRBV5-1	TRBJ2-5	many	TGCGCCAGCAGCTTGGAGGGGACGGAGATCCAAGAGACCCAGTACTTC	CASSLEGTEIQETQYF
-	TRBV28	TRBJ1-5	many	TGTGCCAGCAGTTTCCCAATATATAGCAATCAGCCCCAGCATTTT	CASSFPIYSNQPQHF
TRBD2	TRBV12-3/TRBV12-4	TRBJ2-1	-	TGTGCCAGCAGTTTAAGCGGGGGGTACGGAAGTGAGCAGTTCTTC	CASSLSGGYGSEQFF
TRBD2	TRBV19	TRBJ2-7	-	TGTGCCAGCGCCTTCACTAGCGGGGACCCCTACGAGCAGTACTTC	CASAFTSGDPYEQYF
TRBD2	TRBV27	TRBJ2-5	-	TGTGCCAGCAGTTTAGCGGGAGGGAGAGTAATAGAGACCCAGTACTTC	CASSLAGGRVIETQYF
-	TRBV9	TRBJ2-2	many	TGTGCCAGCAGCGAGAGCGGGACAGCAAACACCGGGGAGCTGTTTTTT	CASSESGTANTGELFF
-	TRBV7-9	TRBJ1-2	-	TGTGCCAGCAGCTCCCGACAGTTGAGATTGAATGGCTACACCTTC	CASSSRQLRLNGYTF
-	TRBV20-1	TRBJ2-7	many	TGCAGTGCTAGGGGACTGGGCTACGAGCAGTACTTC	CSARGLGYEQYF
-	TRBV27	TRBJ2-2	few	TGTGCCAGCAGTTTATCGACTCAGGGCACCGGGGAGCTGTTTTTT	CASSLSTQGTGELFF
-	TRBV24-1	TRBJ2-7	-	TGTGCCACCAGTGATTTGCTAGGCGAGCAGTACTTC	CATSDLLGEQYF
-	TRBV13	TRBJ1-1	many	TGTGCCAGCAGCTTAGGCTCCCTCGAAACCATGAACACTGAAGCTTTCTTT	CASSLGSLETMNTEAFF
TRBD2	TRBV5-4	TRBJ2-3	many	TGTGCCAGCAGCTTTCTAGCGGGGAGGATGGTAGATACGCAGTATTTT	CASSFLAGRMVDTQYF